Listed here is a single TCR beta chain. Seattle's enrolled individuals joined amid active infection and were then monitored longitudinally. This sample was included in a study of blood T cell repertoires in COVID-19. The wider study: Acute and convalescent COVID-19 samples came from the United States, Italy and Spain. T cells, B-cell-depleted T cells, or PBMCs provided the cDNA or gDNA that served as material.

V lost 11 bases and J 4 bases, leaving 17 bases between the germline ends. From germline, CDR1 is WSHSY and CDR2 SAAADI. The CDR3 spans 14 residues. Per the authors' pipeline: Scientists estimated how many nucleated cells there were by amplifying reference gene primers. Repertoires were generated with immunoSEQ multiplex PCR, while TCRdb's copy carries only in-frame clones and drops some. The V and J calls and clone size are taken from that table; D and trimming were inferred from the DNA. The repertoire holds about 240,000 clones, with roughly 85% as singletons. The sequenced material came from peripheral blood. The TCR sequence derives from a man aged 50-60 years with COVID-19, enrolled during active disease. V and J are TRBV10-2 and TRBJ2-2; D perhaps matches TRBD2 (6 bases). The CDR3 protein is CAGKPGLSTGELFF. As DNA, the CDR3 is TGCGCCGGTAAACCGGGACTGAGCACCGGGGAGCTGTTTTTT.